The source of this T cell receptor (beta chain) is a study of cytomegalovirus exposure and HLA in healthy donors. In the study overall: Counted in an early data release were tens of millions of unique TCRs from HLA-typed donors.

Study outcomes and limitations: The study found most TCR sequences rare, yet found some public TCRs in many donors. As a later analysis revealed, most CMV-associated TCR beta chains appeared HLA-restricted.

Both 60 Vbeta primers and 13 Jbeta primers went into the PCR. Data came from immunoSEQ multiplex PCR; TCRdb stores just in-frame clones and leaves some out. The sample shows over 100,000 clones, approximately 80% of them seen only once. Germline V gives CDR1 MNHEY, CDR2 SVGAGI. This CDR3 region has 16 residues. Trimming removed 4 bases at V and 1 base at J, with 16 bases between. In the case of this clone: Its antigen remains unidentified.

This clonotype originated in a woman between 18 and 30 years old in good health and CMV-seropositive. The specimen was PBMCs. The V and J genes are TRBV6-5 and TRBJ1-1, with D tentatively TRBD1 (6 bases). The CDR3 spells CASSSPQGGANTEAFF. The CDR3 DNA reads TGTGCCAGCAGTTCCCCGCAAGGGGGAGCGAACACTGAAGCTTTCTTT.